This T cell receptor beta chain was captured in a study of shared T cell receptors in the human thymus. Clones were read by immunoSEQ multiplex PCR, and TCRdb kept only the in-frame ones, dropping some. The sample includes hundreds of thousands of clones, approximately 87% of them seen just once. The CDR3 has 16 residues. The V gene's germline CDR1 is SEHNR and CDR2 FQNEAQ (reference sequence). The ends were cut back, 5 bases at V and 2 bases at J, with 18 bases in the middle. This sample was shared with a second study, whose subject was human thymus T cells.

The receptor was isolated from a boy under two years old with a congenital heart defect. The V and J genes are TRBV7-9 and TRBJ2-5, with D possibly TRBD1 on 6 matching bases. The specimen was thymocytes. The CDR3 is CASSVSRDTGQETQYF. In nucleotides, the CDR3 is TGTGCCAGCAGCGTGAGCCGGGACACGGGACAAGAGACCCAGTACTTC.